This T cell receptor (beta chain) was profiled in a study of blood T cell repertoires in COVID-19. Study-level background: Researchers got acute and convalescent COVID-19 samples from the United States, Italy and Spain.

There are a few counts of this clone. This table comes from immunoSEQ multiplex PCR, and its TCRdb copy is limited to in-frame clones, with some not included. The sample includes hundreds of thousands of clones, roughly 85% of them seen just once. Participants were placed into cohorts based on the clinical history they reported. Donors in Cohort 3 who had recovered were those with two negative PCRs, healthcare professional clearance, or resolution of their symptoms. The CDR3 has 13 amino acids. Per germline, CDR1 SGHRS and CDR2 YFSETQ. V shed 3 bases and J shed 5 bases, with 9 bases lying between them.

The sample comprised PBMCs or T cells enriched from blood (not recorded which). The source is a woman between 50 and 59 years old who had recovered from COVID-19. The gene calls are TRBV5-1 and TRBJ1-5; D is ambiguous. The CDR3 is CASSWTVDQPQHF. The CDR3 DNA reads as TGCGCCAGCAGCTGGACTGTCGATCAGCCCCAGCATTTT.